This T cell receptor beta chain comes out of a study of control samples from healthy donors and cancer patients. The table came from immunoSEQ multiplex PCR; TCRdb's copy has only in-frame clones and leaves some out. The data contain under 20,000 clones, 70% to 90% of them singletons. The V and J ends lost 4 bases and 5 bases respectively, with 11 bases between them. Germline V CDR1 and CDR2: MNHEY, SVGAGI. This CDR3 region has 13 residues. The chain employs TRBV6-5 and TRBJ2-5; D is unresolved. The sequence came from a woman in her 70s with colorectal cancer. Sequenced material: PBMCs. The CDR3 here is CASSFPPGETQYF. DNA for the CDR3: TGTGCCAGCAGTTTCCCCCCTGGGGAGACCCAGTACTTC.